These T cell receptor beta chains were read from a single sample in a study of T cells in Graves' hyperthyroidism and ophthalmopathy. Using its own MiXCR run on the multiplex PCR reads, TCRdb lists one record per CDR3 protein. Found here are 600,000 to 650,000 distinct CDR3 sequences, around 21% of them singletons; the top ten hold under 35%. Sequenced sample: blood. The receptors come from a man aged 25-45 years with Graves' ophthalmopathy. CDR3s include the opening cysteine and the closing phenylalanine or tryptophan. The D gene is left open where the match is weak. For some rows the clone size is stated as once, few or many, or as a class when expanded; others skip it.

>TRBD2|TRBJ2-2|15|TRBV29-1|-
TGCAGCGTCACCGCTAGCGGGACGGACACCGGGGAGCTGTTTTTT
CSVTASGTDTGELFF
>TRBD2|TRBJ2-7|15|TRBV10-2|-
TGCGCCAGCAAGAGGGGTCAGCGGGAGGGGTACGAGCAGTACTTC
CASKRGQREGYEQYF
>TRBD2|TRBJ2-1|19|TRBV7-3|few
TGTGCCAGCAGCTTGCGGAACCACAGACTAGCAGGCTCCTACAATGAGCAGTTCTTC
CASSLRNHRLAGSYNEQFF
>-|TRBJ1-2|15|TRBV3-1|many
TGTGCCAGCAGCCAACACAGGGTGGGAGACTATGGCTACACCTTC
CASSQHRVGDYGYTF
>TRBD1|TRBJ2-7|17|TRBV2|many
TGTGCCAGCAGCCCACGGCCCCGACAGGGGAGCTCCTACGAGCAGTACTTC
CASSPRPRQGSSYEQYF
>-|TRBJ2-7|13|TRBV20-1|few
TGCAGTGCTAGTTGGTCGGGGCTGGGTGAGCAGTACTTC
CSASWSGLGEQYF
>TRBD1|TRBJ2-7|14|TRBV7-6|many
TGTGCCAGCAGTTTAGGACAGGGTGGGGACGAGCAGTACTTC
CASSLGQGGDEQYF
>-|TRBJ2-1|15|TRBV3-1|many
TGTGCCAGCAGCCAAGATCTGGCCAGAAACAATGAGCAGTTCTTC
CASSQDLARNNEQFF
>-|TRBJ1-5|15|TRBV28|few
TGTGCCAGCAGCCCTGGGACAAGTCACAATCAGCCCCAGCATTTT
CASSPGTSHNQPQHF
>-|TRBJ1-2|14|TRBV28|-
TGTGCCAGCAGCCCCAGGGGTTCTAACTATGGCTACACCTTC
CASSPRGSNYGYTF
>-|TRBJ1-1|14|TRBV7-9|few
TGTGCCAGCAGCTTAGTTCTGGGGAACACTGAAGCTTTCTTT
CASSLVLGNTEAFF
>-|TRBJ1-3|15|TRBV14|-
TGTGCCAGCAGCCCTATCGAAACCTCTGGAAACACCATATATTTT
CASSPIETSGNTIYF
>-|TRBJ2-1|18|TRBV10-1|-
TGCGCCAGCTCTTTCGTTAGGGGGGCTAAGGGGTCCTACAATGAGCAGTTCTTC
CASSFVRGAKGSYNEQFF
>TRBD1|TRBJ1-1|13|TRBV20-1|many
TGCAGTGCTGGGGACAGGGGGCAAACTGAAGCTTTCTTT
CSAGDRGQTEAFF
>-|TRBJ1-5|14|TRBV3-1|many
TGTGCCAGCAGCCTTCCCCAGGGTAATCAGCCCCAGCATTTT
CASSLPQGNQPQHF
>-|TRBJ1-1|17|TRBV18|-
TGTGCCAGCTCACCAGTTAGAGGACAGACGTTGAACACTGAAGCTTTCTTT
CASSPVRGQTLNTEAFF
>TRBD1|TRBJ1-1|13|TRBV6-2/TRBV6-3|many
TGTGCCAGCAGTTACGGGACAGGGCTTGAAGCTTTCTTT
CASSYGTGLEAFF
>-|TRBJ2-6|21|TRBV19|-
TGTGCCAGTAGTCCGACGGCCAGGACCGACCTCTTTTATCCTGGGGCCAACGTCCTGACTTTC
CASSPTARTDLFYPGANVLTF
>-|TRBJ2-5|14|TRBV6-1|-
TGTGCCAGCAGACCTACTACGTACCAAGAGACCCAGTACTTC
CASRPTTYQETQYF
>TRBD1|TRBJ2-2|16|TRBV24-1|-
TGTGCCACCAGTGAGACCGGGACAGGGAACACCGGGGAGCTGTTTTTT
CATSETGTGNTGELFF
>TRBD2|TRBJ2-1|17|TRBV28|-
TGTGCCAGCACCCCCTCTCCGGGGACTAGCCTTTACAATGAGCAGTTCTTC
CASTPSPGTSLYNEQFF
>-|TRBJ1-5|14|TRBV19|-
TGTGCCAGTAGTCTTTGGACGGAAGGTCAGCCCCAGCATTTT
CASSLWTEGQPQHF
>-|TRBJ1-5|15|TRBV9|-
TGTGCCAGCAGCCAAGGGGGGGGGCGGGATCAGCCCCAGCATTTT
CASSQGGGRDQPQHF
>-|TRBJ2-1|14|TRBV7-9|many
TGTGCCAGCAGCGCCCGGCACAGGAACAATGAGCAGTTCTTC
CASSARHRNNEQFF
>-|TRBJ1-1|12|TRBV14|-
TGTGCCAGCAGCCAAGATTACAGTGAAGCTTTCTTT
CASSQDYSEAFF
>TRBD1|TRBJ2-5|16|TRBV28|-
TGTGCCAGCAGCCTACAGGGGGCAGGGCCGCGGGAGACCCAGTACTTC
CASSLQGAGPRETQYF
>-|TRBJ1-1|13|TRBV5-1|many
TGCGCCAGCAGCTTGGTAGGGTACACTGAAGCTTTCTTT
CASSLVGYTEAFF
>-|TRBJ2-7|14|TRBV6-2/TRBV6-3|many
TGTGCCAGCAGCCAGACAGTTCTCCACTACGAGCAGTACTTC
CASSQTVLHYEQYF
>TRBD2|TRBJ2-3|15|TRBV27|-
TGTGCCAGCAGTACCGGGACTACCCTTACAGATACGCAGTATTTT
CASSTGTTLTDTQYF
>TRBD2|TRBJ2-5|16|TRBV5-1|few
TGCGCCAGCAGCTTGGCAGTAGCGGGCCTTCAAGAGACCCAGTACTTC
CASSLAVAGLQETQYF
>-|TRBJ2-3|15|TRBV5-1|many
TGCGCCAGCAGCTTAAAGGGGATGAGGGCAGATACGCAGTATTTT
CASSLKGMRADTQYF
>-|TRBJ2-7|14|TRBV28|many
TGTGCCAGCAGTCCTGTGTGGGGTTACTACGAGCAGTACTTC
CASSPVWGYYEQYF
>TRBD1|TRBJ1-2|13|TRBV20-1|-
TGCAGTGCCCCCCAGGGGGCGGACTATGGCTACACCTTC
CSAPQGADYGYTF
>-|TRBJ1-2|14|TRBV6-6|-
TGTGCCAGCAGTTACTCGGCAGGGGTCTATGGCTACACCTTC
CASSYSAGVYGYTF
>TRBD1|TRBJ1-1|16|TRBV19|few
TGTGCCAGTAGTACACTGACAGGGAAAGGATCCACTGAAGCTTTCTTT
CASSTLTGKGSTEAFF
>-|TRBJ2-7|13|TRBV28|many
TGTGCCAGCAGCTTAGGCGGACCCTACGAGCAGTACTTC
CASSLGGPYEQYF
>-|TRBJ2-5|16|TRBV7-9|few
TGTGCCAGCAGCTTAAGTTGGGCAGCCGGCCAAGAGACCCAGTACTTC
CASSLSWAAGQETQYF
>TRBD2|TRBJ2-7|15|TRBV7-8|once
TGTGCCAGCAGCTTAGCGGCTAGCGGAGCCTACGAGCAGTACTTC
CASSLAASGAYEQYF
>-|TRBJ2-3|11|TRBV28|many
TGTGCCAGCAGCTCACAGTATACGCAGTATTTT
CASSSQYTQYF
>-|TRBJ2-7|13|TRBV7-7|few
TGTGCTAGCAGCTTCGCCAGGGACTACGAGCAGTACTTC
CASSFARDYEQYF
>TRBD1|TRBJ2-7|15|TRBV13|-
TGTGCCAGCAGCTTAATCGGACAGGGGGTGTACGAGCAGTACTTC
CASSLIGQGVYEQYF
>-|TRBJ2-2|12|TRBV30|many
TGTGCCTGGAGACACTACACCGGGGAGCTGTTTTTT
CAWRHYTGELFF
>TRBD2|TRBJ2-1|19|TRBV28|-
TGTGCCAGCAGTCCGGTCAGAGGGACTAGCGGGAGGGCCCGTAATGAGCAGTTCTTC
CASSPVRGTSGRARNEQFF
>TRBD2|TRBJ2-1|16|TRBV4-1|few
TGCGCCAGCAGCCAAGCGAGACTAGCGTCAAACAATGAGCAGTTCTTC
CASSQARLASNNEQFF
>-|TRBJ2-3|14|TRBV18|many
TGTGCCAGCTCACCGATACAGGGCACAGATACGCAGTATTTT
CASSPIQGTDTQYF
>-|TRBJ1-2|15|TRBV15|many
TGTGCCACCAGCAGGGACAGCCGCCGTTCCTATGGCTACACCTTC
CATSRDSRRSYGYTF
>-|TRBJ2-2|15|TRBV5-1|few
TGCGCCAGCATTGTGCGCAGGACGAACACCGGGGAGCTGTTTTTT
CASIVRRTNTGELFF
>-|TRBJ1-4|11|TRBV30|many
TGTGGCACAGCATATAATGAAAAACTGTTTTTT
CGTAYNEKLFF
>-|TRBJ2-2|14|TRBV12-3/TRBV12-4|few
TGTGCCAGCACCCGCCGGGAGCACACCGGGGAGCTGTTTTTT
CASTRREHTGELFF
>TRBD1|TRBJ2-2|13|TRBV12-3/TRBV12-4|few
TGTGCCAGCAGTTTCAGGGGGCTAAGGGAGCTGTTTTTT
CASSFRGLRELFF
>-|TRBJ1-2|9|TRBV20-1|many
TGCAGTGCTAGTGGAAGCTACACCTTC
CSASGSYTF
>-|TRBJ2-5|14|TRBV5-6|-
TGTGCCAGCAGCCCCGAGGTACGACAAGAGACCCAGTACTTC
CASSPEVRQETQYF
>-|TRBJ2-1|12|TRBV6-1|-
TGTGCCAGCCATGATTCCTACAATGAGCAGTTCTTC
CASHDSYNEQFF
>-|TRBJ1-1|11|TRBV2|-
TGTGCCAGTTTGGAGAACACTGAAGCTTTCTTT
CASLENTEAFF
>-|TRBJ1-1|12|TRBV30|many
TGTGCCTGCTCGACAGAGAACACTGAAGCTTTCTTT
CACSTENTEAFF